This is a list of T cell receptor beta chains from one sample in a study of naive and memory T cell subsets. TCRdb independently ran MiXCR on the UMI-ligation and nested PCR reads; one entry per CDR3 protein. In the table there are approximately 82,000 distinct CDR3 sequences, about 6.5% of which are singletons. Sequenced material: central memory CD4+ T cells from blood. The receptors shown here come from a human donor in good health. The CDR3 runs from the conserved cysteine through the conserved F or W. A D gene is named only where the DNA matches it firmly. Size tells how often a clone was seen (once, few, many) or the class of an expanded clone, and some rows leave it out.

few,TRBV6-6,18,TRBJ1-6,.,TGTGCCACCCACACCCTTAAAGGGTCCAACTCCTATAATTCACCCCTCCACTTT,CATHTLKGSNSYNSPLHF
.,TRBV18,11,TRBJ2-7,.,TGTGCCAGCTCGACTCGGGAGGAGCAGTACTTC,CASSTREEQYF
few,TRBV7-2,15,TRBJ2-1,.,TGTGCCAGCAGATATAGGGGGGACGTAGACAATGAGCAGTTCTTC,CASRYRGDVDNEQFF
.,TRBV28,14,TRBJ2-1,TRBD2,TGTGCCAGCACCCGTAGCGGGGGATACAATGAGCAGTTCTTC,CASTRSGGYNEQFF
few,TRBV27,12,TRBJ1-5,.,TGTGCCAGCAAACAGGGCGATCAGCCCCAGCATTTT,CASKQGDQPQHF
few,TRBV28,13,TRBJ1-4,.,TGTGCCAGCACGCCCGGGGGCGGCGAAAAACTGTTTTTT,CASTPGGGEKLFF
few,TRBV6-1,14,TRBJ1-2,.,TGTGCCAGCAGTGCGCAAACTGCTAACTATGGCTACACCTTC,CASSAQTANYGYTF
.,TRBV6-2/TRBV6-3,17,TRBJ2-2,.,TGTGCCAGCAGCTCCTATTTAAAGGACGCGAACACCGGGGAGCTGTTTTTT,CASSSYLKDANTGELFF
few,TRBV18,15,TRBJ2-3,.,TGTGCCAGCTCACTCACACAACAGGACACAGATACGCAGTATTTT,CASSLTQQDTDTQYF
few,TRBV12-3/TRBV12-4,16,TRBJ1-5,TRBD1,TGTGCCAGCAGACGGGACAGGGGCAATAGCAATCAGCCCCAGCATTTT,CASRRDRGNSNQPQHF
many,TRBV7-9,16,TRBJ1-3,.,TGTGCCAGCAGCTTGGACAATGGGCCCTCTGGAAACACCATATATTTT,CASSLDNGPSGNTIYF
.,TRBV24-1,15,TRBJ2-1,.,TGTGCCACCAGTGATTCAAGGTCAGGCCGGCCTGAGCAGTTCTTC,CATSDSRSGRPEQFF
many,TRBV12-3/TRBV12-4,11,TRBJ2-7,.,TGTGCCAGCAGTTTAAGAGACGAGCAGTACTTC,CASSLRDEQYF
many,TRBV7-3,13,TRBJ2-7,.,TGTGCCAGCAGCTTAATGTTCGGGTACGAGCAGTACTTC,CASSLMFGYEQYF
many,TRBV4-3,13,TRBJ2-1,.,TGCGCCAGCAGCCGCGGCCCAGGGTTTGGGCAGTTCTTC,CASSRGPGFGQFF
few,TRBV7-2,15,TRBJ2-5,.,TGTGCCAGCAGCTTAGAGCCAGGACGTCCGGAGACCCAGTACTTC,CASSLEPGRPETQYF
.,TRBV20-1,15,TRBJ2-1,TRBD2,TGCAGTGCTGGGGGAGCGGGGAGCTCCTACAATGAGCAGTTCTTC,CSAGGAGSSYNEQFF
.,TRBV9,15,TRBJ1-2,TRBD1,TGTGCCAGCAGCGCCAGGACAGGGGATAACTATGGCTACACCTTC,CASSARTGDNYGYTF
many,TRBV28,13,TRBJ2-3,TRBD1,TGTGCCAGCAGACGACAGGGGACGGATACGCAGTATTTT,CASRRQGTDTQYF
few,TRBV6-1,15,TRBJ2-1,TRBD2,TGTGCCAGCAGTGGAACTAGCGGGAGGGCCTCTGAGCAGTTCTTC,CASSGTSGRASEQFF
many,TRBV6-2/TRBV6-3,14,TRBJ1-5,.,TGTGCCAGCAGTTACACGTTGGGGTTAGCCCCAGAGCATTTT,CASSYTLGLAPEHF
few,TRBV6-6,17,TRBJ2-6,.,TGTGCCAGCAGTTACTCTGGGGCCCGCTTAGGGGCCAACGTCCTGACTTTC,CASSYSGARLGANVLTF
many,TRBV6-6,14,TRBJ2-7,.,TGTGCCAGCAGCCTCGACTCCCTCTCCTACGAGCAGTACTTC,CASSLDSLSYEQYF
few,TRBV9,15,TRBJ2-6,.,TGTGCCAGCAGCGTAGTTGACTCTGGGGCCAACGTCCTGACTTTC,CASSVVDSGANVLTF
.,TRBV2,14,TRBJ1-1,.,TGTGCCAGCAGCCAGGCGATACCGGGGACTGAAGCTTTCTTT,CASSQAIPGTEAFF
many,TRBV20-1,13,TRBJ2-3,.,TGCAGTGCTAGTGCTACTAACACAGATACGCAGTATTTT,CSASATNTDTQYF
many,TRBV20-1,14,TRBJ2-3,TRBD2,TGCAGTGCCCTCGGGGGGGCGGGCACAGATACGCAGTATTTT,CSALGGAGTDTQYF
few,TRBV24-1,15,TRBJ2-5,.,TGTGCCACCAGTGACCCTGGACAGTTCCAAGAGACCCAGTACTTC,CATSDPGQFQETQYF
many,TRBV6-6,14,TRBJ2-4,.,TGTGCCAGCAGTTACGCCACTAGTTTGGACATTCAGTACTTC,CASSYATSLDIQYF
.,TRBV7-2,13,TRBJ1-4,TRBD1,TGTGCCAGCAACCGGGACAGGGGTGAAAAACTGTTTTTT,CASNRDRGEKLFF
many,TRBV7-2,15,TRBJ2-5,.,TGTGCCAGCAGCCTCCAGTGGGGGTATGGGGAGACCCAGTACTTC,CASSLQWGYGETQYF
.,TRBV7-9,16,TRBJ2-6,TRBD1,TGTGCCAGCGGGGGGGACAGGGGCTCTGGGGCCAACGTCCTGACTTTC,CASGGDRGSGANVLTF
many,TRBV5-1,16,TRBJ2-2,.,TGCGCCAGCAGCTTGGTTCCGGGGGCGGTCACCGGGGAGCTGTTTTTT,CASSLVPGAVTGELFF
many,TRBV9,12,TRBJ2-3,.,TGTGCCAGCAGCGGGGGCACAGATACGCAGTATTTT,CASSGGTDTQYF
few,TRBV29-1,13,TRBJ2-3,TRBD2,TGCAGCGTTGAGGCTAGCGGGGGGAATACGCAGTATTTT,CSVEASGGNTQYF
.,TRBV7-9,16,TRBJ2-4,.,TGTGCCAGCGCGGCGCCGGGTGCCAGATTGGGAAACATTCAGTACTTC,CASAAPGARLGNIQYF
many,TRBV28,14,TRBJ1-1,.,TGTGCCAGCAGTCGACCTTCCCTTTCCACTGAAGCTTTCTTT,CASSRPSLSTEAFF
.,TRBV25-1,13,TRBJ1-6,.,TGTGCCAGCAGGCAAGCAGGGGATTCACCCCTCCACTTT,CASRQAGDSPLHF
few,TRBV18,14,TRBJ2-5,.,TGTGCCAGCTCACCACCCCCTGAGGGGGAGACCCAGTACTTC,CASSPPPEGETQYF
many,TRBV7-9,15,TRBJ1-1,.,TGTGCCAGCAGCGACCGAACAGGGTCTGCCACTGAAGCTTTCTTT,CASSDRTGSATEAFF
many,TRBV28,12,TRBJ2-5,.,TGTGCCAGCCAAGCGGGCCTAGAGACCCAGTACTTC,CASQAGLETQYF
.,TRBV4-2,18,TRBJ1-4,TRBD1,TGTGCCAGCAGCCAGCTACAGGGGGCGTCGCCAACTAATGAAAAACTGTTTTTT,CASSQLQGASPTNEKLFF
.,TRBV19,15,TRBJ2-5,.,TGTGCCAGTAGTTCAAGGAGGGACTCCCAAGAGACCCAGTACTTC,CASSSRRDSQETQYF
few,TRBV15,13,TRBJ1-5,TRBD1,TGTGCCACCAGCAGCACAGGGGGACTGCCCCAGCATTTT,CATSSTGGLPQHF
many,TRBV7-2,14,TRBJ1-1,.,TGTGCCAGCAGCTTAATTTACGGGAACACTGAAGCTTTCTTT,CASSLIYGNTEAFF
many,TRBV28,15,TRBJ2-5,TRBD2,TGTGCCAGCAGAACCCGAAGCGGGGCGCAAGAGACCCAGTACTTC,CASRTRSGAQETQYF
many,TRBV20-1,15,TRBJ2-7,.,TGCAGTGCTAGCTTCATGCGGGGAACCTCCTACGAGCAGTACTTC,CSASFMRGTSYEQYF
many,TRBV4-2,15,TRBJ2-3,TRBD2,TGTGCCAGCAGCCAAGCCGGGGGGGGCATGGATACGCAGTATTTT,CASSQAGGGMDTQYF
.,TRBV5-1,16,TRBJ2-5,TRBD1,TGCGCCAGCAGCCAGAGGGACAGGGGGCTTGAAGAGACCCAGTACTTC,CASSQRDRGLEETQYF
many,TRBV18,12,TRBJ1-1,TRBD1,TGTGCCAGCTCACAGGACAGGGGAGAAGCTTTCTTT,CASSQDRGEAFF
.,TRBV7-2,17,TRBJ2-5,.,TGTGCCAGCAGCTTAGATGTGCAGCGGAAATACCAAGAGACCCAGTACTTC,CASSLDVQRKYQETQYF
many,TRBV5-6,16,TRBJ1-1,.,TGTGCCAGCAGCTCCCCGGGCCAGGAGGCCCTCCTGGGGGCTTTCTTT,CASSSPGQEALLGAFF
.,TRBV12-3/TRBV12-4,13,TRBJ2-2,TRBD1,TGTGCCAGCAGGCAACAGGGGACCGGGGAGCTGTTTTTT,CASRQQGTGELFF
many,TRBV7-3,14,TRBJ2-3,TRBD2,TGTGCCAGCAGTCTAGCGGGGGGGACAGATACGCAGTATTTT,CASSLAGGTDTQYF
.,TRBV18,15,TRBJ1-1,TRBD1,TGTGCCAGCTCACCGCAAACAGGGGTGGGGACTGAAGCTTTCTTT,CASSPQTGVGTEAFF
.,TRBV20-1,13,TRBJ1-2,.,TGCAGTGCTAGATTTGACAGGTTTGGTGGCTACACCTTC,CSARFDRFGGYTF
many,TRBV6-6,13,TRBJ1-5,TRBD1,TGTGCCAGCAGTCAGACAGGGGTTCAGCCCCAGCATTTT,CASSQTGVQPQHF
many,TRBV7-2,17,TRBJ2-1,TRBD2,TGTGCCAGCAGCTTCACGATCATACGGGGGGGAGGGAATGAGCAGTTCTTC,CASSFTIIRGGGNEQFF
.,TRBV11-2,16,TRBJ1-2,.,TGTGCCAGCAGCTTGAACACCCTAAATCAACACTATGGCTACACCTTC,CASSLNTLNQHYGYTF
few,TRBV27,13,TRBJ1-1,.,TGTGCCAGCAGTTTTGCCAGATTCACTGAAGCTTTCTTT,CASSFARFTEAFF